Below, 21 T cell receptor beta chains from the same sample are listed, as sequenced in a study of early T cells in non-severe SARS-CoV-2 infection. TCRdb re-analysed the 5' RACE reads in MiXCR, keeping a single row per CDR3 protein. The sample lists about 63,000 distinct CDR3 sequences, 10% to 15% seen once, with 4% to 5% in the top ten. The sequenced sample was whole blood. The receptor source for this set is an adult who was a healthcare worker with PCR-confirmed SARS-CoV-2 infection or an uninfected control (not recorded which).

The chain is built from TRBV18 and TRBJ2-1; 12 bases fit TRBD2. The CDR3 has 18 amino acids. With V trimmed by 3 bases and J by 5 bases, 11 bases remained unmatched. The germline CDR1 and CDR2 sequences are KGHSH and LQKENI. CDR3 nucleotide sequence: TGTGCCAGCTCACCCCCTAGCGGGGGGGCCATTGGAGACAATGAGCAGTTCTTC. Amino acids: CASSPPSGGAIGDNEQFF. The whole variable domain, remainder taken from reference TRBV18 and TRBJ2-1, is NAGVMQNPRHLVRRRGQEARLRCSPMKGHSHVYWYRQLPEEGLKFMVYLQKENIIDESGMPKERFSAEFPKEGPSILRIQQVVRGDSAAYFCASSPPSGGAIGDNEQFFGPGTRLTVL.

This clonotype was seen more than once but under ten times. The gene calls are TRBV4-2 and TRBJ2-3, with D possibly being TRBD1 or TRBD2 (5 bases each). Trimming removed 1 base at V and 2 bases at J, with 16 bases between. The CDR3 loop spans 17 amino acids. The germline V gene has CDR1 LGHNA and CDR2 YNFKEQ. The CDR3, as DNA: TGTGCCAGCAGCCAAGGGGGCGAGGGGCTAGCCACAGATACGCAGTATTTT. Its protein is CASSQGGEGLATDTQYF.

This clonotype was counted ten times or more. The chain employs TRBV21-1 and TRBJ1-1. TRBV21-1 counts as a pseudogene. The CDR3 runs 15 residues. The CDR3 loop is CASSNFLNRSRRVFF. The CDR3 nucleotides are TGTGCCAGCAGCAATTTCTTGAACAGATCTCGGCGGGTTTTCTTT.

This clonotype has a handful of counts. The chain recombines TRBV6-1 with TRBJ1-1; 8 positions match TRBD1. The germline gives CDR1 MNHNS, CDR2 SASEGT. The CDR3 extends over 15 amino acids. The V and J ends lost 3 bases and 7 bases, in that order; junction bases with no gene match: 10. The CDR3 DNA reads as TGTGCCAGCAGTGAGATCACAGGGGGGGACGGTGAAGCTTTCTTT. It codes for CASSEITGGDGEAFF.

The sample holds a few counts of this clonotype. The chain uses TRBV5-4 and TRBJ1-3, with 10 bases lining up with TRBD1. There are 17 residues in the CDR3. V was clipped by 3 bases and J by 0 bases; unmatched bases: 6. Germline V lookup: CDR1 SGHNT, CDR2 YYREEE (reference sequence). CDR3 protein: CASSSRQGASSGNTIYF. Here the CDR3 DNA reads TGTGCCAGCAGCTCCCGACAGGGGGCGAGCTCTGGAAACACCATATATTTT.

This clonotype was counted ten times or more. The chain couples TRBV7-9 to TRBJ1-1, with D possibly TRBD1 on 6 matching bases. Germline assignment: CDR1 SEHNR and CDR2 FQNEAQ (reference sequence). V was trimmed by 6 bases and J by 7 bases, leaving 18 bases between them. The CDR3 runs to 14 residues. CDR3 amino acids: CASRRSGGPDEAFF. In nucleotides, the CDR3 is TGTGCCAGCAGACGAAGTGGGGGGCCTGATGAAGCTTTCTTT.

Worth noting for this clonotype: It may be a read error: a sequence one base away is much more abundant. CDR3 sequence (DNA): TGTGCCGGCAGCGCGCGGACGTCGAACACTGAAGCTTTCTTT. It is translated as CAGSARTSNTEAFF. The chain uses TRBV3-1 and TRBJ1-1; D is undetermined. This CDR3 is built from 14 residues. Germline loops: CDR1 LGHDT, CDR2 YNNKEL (reference sequence). Using reference TRBV3-1 and TRBJ1-1 for the parts outside the CDR3, the full variable domain is DTAVSQTPKYLVTQMGNDKSIKCEQNLGHDTMYWYKQDSKKFLKIMFSYNNKELIINETVPNRFSPKSPDKAHLNLHINSLELGDSAVYFCAGSARTSNTEAFFGQGTRLTVV.

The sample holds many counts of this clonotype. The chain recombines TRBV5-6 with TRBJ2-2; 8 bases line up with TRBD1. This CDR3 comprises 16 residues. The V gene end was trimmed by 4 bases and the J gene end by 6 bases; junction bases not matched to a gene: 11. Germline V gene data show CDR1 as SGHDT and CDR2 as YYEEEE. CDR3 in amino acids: CASSVTRGRAAGELFF. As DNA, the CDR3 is TGTGCCAGCAGCGTTACCAGGGGGCGGGCTGCCGGGGAGCTGTTTTTT. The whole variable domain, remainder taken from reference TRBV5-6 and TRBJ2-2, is DAGVTQSPTHLIKTRGQQVTLRCSPKSGHDTVSWYQQALGQGPQFIFQYYEEEERQRGNFPDRFSGHQFPNYSSELNVNALLLGDSALYLCASSVTRGRAAGELFFGEGSRLTVL.

DNA for the CDR3: TGCAGTGCTTGGGCCGAGGTCGGGGGGACCGGGAACATTCAGTACTTC. Protein product: CSAWAEVGGTGNIQYF. The chain uses TRBV20-1 and TRBJ2-4; 7 positions agree with TRBD2. The germline V gene has CDR1 DFQATT and CDR2 SNEGSKA (reference sequence). There are 16 residues in the CDR3. The V segment lost 5 bases and the J segment 7 bases; nucleotides outside the gene matches: 17.

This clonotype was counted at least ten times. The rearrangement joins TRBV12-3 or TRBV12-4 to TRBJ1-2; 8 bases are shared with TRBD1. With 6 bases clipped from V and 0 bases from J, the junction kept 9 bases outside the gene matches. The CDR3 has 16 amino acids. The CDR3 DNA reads TGTGCCAGCAGCACTATTCTGGACAGGGCTAACTATGGCTACACCTTC. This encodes CASSTILDRANYGYTF.

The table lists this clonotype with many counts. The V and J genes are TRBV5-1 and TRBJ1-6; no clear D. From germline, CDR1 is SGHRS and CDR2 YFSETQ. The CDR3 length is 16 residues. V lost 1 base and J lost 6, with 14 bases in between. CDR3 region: CASSLSWPSLNSPLHF. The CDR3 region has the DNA TGCGCCAGCAGCTTGAGCTGGCCAAGCCTTAATTCACCCCTCCACTTT.

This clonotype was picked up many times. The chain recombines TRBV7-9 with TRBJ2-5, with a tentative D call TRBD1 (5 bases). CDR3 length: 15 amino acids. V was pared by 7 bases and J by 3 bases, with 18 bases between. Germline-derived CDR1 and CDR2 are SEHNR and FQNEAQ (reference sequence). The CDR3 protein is CASTQGQGREETQYF. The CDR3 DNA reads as TGTGCCAGCACCCAGGGCCAAGGAAGGGAAGAGACCCAGTACTTC.

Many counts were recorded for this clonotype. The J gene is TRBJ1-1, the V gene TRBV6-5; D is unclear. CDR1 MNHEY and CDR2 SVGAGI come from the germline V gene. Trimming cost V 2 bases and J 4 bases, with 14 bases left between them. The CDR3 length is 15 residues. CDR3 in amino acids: CASSYDTFRGTEAFF. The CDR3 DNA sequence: TGTGCCAGCAGTTACGACACCTTCCGGGGCACTGAAGCTTTCTTT.

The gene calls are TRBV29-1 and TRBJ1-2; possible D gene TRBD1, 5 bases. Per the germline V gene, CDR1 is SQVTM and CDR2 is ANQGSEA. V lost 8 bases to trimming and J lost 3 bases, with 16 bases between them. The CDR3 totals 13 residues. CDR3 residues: CSFYNGAYYGYTF. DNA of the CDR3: TGCAGCTTTTACAATGGGGCGTACTATGGCTACACCTTC.

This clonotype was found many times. CDR3 in amino acids: CASSFSGRSNQPQHF. The CDR3 region has the DNA TGTGCCAGCAGTTTTTCGGGACGGAGTAATCAGCCCCAGCATTTT. The rearrangement links TRBV6-5 to TRBJ1-5; a possible D gene is TRBD1 (5 bases). V was shortened by 4 bases and J by 4 bases, with 14 bases between the two germline ends. The germline gives CDR1 MNHEY, CDR2 SVGAGI. The CDR3 is 15 residues long.

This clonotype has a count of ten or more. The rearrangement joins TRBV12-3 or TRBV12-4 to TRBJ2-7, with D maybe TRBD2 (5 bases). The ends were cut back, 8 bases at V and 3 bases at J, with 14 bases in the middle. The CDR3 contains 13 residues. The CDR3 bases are TGTGCCAGCGGGCAATCGGGGTTCTACGAGCAGTACTTC. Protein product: CASGQSGFYEQYF.

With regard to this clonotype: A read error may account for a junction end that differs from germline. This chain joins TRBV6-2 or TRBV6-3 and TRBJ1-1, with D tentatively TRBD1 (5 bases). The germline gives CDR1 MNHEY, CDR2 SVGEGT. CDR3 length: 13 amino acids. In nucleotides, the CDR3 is TGTGCCTGCAGTTACAGGTATCACACTGAAGCTTTCTTT. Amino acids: CACSYRYHTEAFF.

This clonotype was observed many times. For the CDR3, the DNA is TGTGCCAGCAGCCAAGTGGCCGGGGCCAACGTCCTGACTTTC. Amino acids: CASSQVAGANVLTF. V usage is TRBV14 and J usage is TRBJ2-6, with D hard to call. V shed 1 base and J shed 4 bases, with 5 bases lying between them. There are 14 residues in the CDR3. The germline gives CDR1 SGHDN, CDR2 FVKESK.

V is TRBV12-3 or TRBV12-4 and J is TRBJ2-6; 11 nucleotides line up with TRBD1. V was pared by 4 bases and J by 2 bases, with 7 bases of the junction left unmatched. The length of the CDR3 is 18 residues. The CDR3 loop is CASSSPPGQGAGANVLTF. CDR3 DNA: TGTGCCAGCAGTTCACCTCCGGGACAGGGGGCTGGGGCCAACGTCCTGACTTTC.

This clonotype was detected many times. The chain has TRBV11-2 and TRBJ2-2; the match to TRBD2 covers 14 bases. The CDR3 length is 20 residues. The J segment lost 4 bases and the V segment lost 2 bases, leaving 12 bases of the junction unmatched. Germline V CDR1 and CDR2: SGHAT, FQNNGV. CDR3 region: CASSLLPGLAGALITGELFF. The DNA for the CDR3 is TGTGCCAGCAGCTTATTACCGGGACTAGCGGGGGCCCTGATCACCGGGGAGCTGTTTTTT.

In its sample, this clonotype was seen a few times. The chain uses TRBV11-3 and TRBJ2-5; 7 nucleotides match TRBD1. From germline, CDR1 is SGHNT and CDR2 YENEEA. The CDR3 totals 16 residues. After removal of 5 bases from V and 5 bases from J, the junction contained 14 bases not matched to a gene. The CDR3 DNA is TGTGCCAGCAGCGCCCGACAGGGTGAGGACTGGGAGACCCAGTACTTC. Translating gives CASSARQGEDWETQYF.